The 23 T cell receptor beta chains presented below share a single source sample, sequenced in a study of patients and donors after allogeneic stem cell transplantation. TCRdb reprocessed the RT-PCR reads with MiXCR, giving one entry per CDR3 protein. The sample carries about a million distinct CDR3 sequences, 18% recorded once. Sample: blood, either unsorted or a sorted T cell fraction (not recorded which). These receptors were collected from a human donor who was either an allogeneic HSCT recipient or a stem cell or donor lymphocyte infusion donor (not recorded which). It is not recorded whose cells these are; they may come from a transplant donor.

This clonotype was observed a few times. CDR3 sequence: CASGTGTSGSEQYF. Written as DNA, the CDR3 is TGTGCCAGCGGGACCGGGACTAGTGGCTCCGAGCAGTACTTC. The genes are TRBV27 and TRBJ2-7, with 8 bases fitting TRBD2. The germline V gene encodes CDR1 MNHEY and CDR2 SMNVEV (reference sequence). J lost 6 bases, V lost 8 bases, and 12 bases had no gene match. The CDR3 loop spans 14 amino acids.

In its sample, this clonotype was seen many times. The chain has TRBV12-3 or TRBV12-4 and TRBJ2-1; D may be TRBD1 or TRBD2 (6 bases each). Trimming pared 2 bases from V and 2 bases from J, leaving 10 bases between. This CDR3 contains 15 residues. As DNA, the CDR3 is TGTGCCAGCAGTTTACGGGGGCCGACCTACAATGAGCAGTTCTTC. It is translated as CASSLRGPTYNEQFF.

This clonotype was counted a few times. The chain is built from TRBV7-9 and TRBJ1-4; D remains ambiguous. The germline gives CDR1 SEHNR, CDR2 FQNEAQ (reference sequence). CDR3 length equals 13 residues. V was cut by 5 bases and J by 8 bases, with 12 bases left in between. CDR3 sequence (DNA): TGTGCCAGCAGCGCGGATGCCAGGGAAAAACTGTTTTTT. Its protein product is CASSADAREKLFF.

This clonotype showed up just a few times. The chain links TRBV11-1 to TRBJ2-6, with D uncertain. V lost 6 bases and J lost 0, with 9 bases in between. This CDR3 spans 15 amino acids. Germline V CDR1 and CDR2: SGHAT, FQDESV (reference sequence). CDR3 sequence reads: CASSFQTSGANVLTF. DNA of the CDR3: TGTGCCAGCAGTTTCCAAACCTCTGGGGCCAACGTCCTGACTTTC.

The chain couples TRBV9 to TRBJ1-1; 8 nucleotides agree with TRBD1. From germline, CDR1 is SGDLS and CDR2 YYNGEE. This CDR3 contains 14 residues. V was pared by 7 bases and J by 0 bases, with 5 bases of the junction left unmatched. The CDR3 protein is CASGRTGMNTEAFF. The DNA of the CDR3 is TGTGCCAGCGGTCGGACAGGGATGAACACTGAAGCTTTCTTT.

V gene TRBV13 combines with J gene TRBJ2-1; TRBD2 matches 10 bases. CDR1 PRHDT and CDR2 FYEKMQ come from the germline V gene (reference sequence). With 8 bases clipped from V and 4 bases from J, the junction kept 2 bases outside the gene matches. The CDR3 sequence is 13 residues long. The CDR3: CASCSGGYNEQFF. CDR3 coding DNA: TGTGCCAGCTGTAGCGGGGGGTACAATGAGCAGTTCTTC.

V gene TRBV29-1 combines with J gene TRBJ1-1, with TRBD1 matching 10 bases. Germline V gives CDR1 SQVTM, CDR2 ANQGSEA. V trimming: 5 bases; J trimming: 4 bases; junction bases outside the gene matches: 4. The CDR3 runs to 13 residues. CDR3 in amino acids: CSVRQGAVTEAFF. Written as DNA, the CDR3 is TGCAGCGTTAGACAGGGGGCAGTCACTGAAGCTTTCTTT.

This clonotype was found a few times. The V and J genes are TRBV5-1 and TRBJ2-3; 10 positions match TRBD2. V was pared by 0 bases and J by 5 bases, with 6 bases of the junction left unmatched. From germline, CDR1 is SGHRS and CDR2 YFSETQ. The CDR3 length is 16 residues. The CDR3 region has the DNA TGCGCCAGCAGCTTGGATCTAGCGGGGGCGGGAGATACGCAGTATTTT. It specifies CASSLDLAGAGDTQYF.

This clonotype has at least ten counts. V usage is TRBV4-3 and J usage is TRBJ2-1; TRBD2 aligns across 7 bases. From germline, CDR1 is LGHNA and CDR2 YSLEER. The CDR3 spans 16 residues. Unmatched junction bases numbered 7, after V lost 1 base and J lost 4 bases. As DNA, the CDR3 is TGCGCCAGCAGCCAAGGTTGGGGGGGAATGTACAATGAGCAGTTCTTC. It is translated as CASSQGWGGMYNEQFF.

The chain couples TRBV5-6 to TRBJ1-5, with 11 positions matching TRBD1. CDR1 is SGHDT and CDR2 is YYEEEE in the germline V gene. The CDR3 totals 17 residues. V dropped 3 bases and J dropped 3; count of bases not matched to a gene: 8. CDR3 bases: TGTGCCAGCAGCTCCGGGACAGGGGGTTACTACAATCAGCCCCAGCATTTT. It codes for CASSSGTGGYYNQPQHF.

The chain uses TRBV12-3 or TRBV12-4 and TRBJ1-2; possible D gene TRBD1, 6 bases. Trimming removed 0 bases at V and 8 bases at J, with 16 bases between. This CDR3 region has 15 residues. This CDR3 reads CASSLARGRGIGYTF. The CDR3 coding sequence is TGTGCCAGCAGTTTAGCGCGTGGCAGGGGCATCGGCTACACCTTC.

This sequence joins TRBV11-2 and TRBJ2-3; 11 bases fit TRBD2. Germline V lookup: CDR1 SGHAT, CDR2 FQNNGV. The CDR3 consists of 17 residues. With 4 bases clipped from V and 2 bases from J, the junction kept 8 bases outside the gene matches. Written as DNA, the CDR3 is TGTGCCAGCAGCTCGCCGGGACTAGCGGCCCTCACAGATACGCAGTATTTT. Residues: CASSSPGLAALTDTQYF.

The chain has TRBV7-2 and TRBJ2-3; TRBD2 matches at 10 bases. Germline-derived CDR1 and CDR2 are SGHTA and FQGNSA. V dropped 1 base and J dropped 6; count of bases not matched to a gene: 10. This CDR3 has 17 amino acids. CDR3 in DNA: TGTGCCAGCAGCTTAGTATCTAGCGGGGGAACCCGGGATACGCAGTATTTT. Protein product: CASSLVSSGGTRDTQYF.

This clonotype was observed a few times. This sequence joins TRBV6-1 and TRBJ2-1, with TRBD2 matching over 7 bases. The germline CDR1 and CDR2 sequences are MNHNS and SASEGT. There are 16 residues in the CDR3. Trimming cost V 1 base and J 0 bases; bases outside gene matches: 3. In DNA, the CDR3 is TGTGCCAGCAGTGAAGGTAGACTAGCCTCCTACAATGAGCAGTTCTTC. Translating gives CASSEGRLASYNEQFF.

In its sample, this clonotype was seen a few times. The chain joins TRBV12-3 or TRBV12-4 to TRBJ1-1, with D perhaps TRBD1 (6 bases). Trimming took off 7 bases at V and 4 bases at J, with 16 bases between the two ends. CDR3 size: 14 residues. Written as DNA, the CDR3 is TGTGCCAGCACCCTAGTAGAAGGGGGCACTGAAGCTTTCTTT. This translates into CASTLVEGGTEAFF.

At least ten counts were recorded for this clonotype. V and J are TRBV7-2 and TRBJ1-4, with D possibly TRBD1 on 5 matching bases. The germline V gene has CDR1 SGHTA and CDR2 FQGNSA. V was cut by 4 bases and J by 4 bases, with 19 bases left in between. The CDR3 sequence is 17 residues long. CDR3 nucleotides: TGTGCCAGCAGCTCCGTCAGGTCTGGGGCCTATAATGAAAAACTGTTTTTT. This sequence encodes CASSSVRSGAYNEKLFF.

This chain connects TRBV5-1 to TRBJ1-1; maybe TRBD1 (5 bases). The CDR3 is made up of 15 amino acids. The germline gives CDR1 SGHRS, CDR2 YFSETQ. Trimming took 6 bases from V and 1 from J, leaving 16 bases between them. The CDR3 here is CASTPRGVENTEAFF. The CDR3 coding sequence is TGCGCCAGCACCCCACGAGGGGTAGAGAACACTGAAGCTTTCTTT.

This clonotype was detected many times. Here the CDR3 reads CASSGTVSNYGYTF. The DNA for the CDR3 is TGCGCCAGCAGCGGGACAGTATCTAACTATGGCTACACCTTC. The chain is built from TRBV5-1 and TRBJ1-2; 7 bases agree with TRBD1. Germline CDR1 and CDR2: SGHRS and YFSETQ. V shed 4 bases, J shed 0 bases, and the junction held 3 bases outside the gene matches. The length of the CDR3 is 14 residues.

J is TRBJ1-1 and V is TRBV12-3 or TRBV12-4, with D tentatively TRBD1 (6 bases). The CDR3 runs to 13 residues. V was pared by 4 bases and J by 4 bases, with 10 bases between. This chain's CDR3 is CASSSGGPTEAFF. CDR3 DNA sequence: TGTGCCAGCAGTTCCGGGGGGCCCACTGAAGCTTTCTTT.

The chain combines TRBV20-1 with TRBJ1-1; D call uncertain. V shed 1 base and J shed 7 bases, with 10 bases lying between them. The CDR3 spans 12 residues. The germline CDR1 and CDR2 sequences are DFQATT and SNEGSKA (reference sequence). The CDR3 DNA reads TGCAGTGCTAGAGTCTCAAATAGTGAAGCTTTCTTT. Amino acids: CSARVSNSEAFF.

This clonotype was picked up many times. The CDR3 coding sequence is TGCGCCAGCAGCCCCCTCCCCCCAGGCTCCGGATTGAACACTGAAGCTTTCTTT. It codes for CASSPLPPGSGLNTEAFF. This chain links TRBV5-1 with TRBJ1-1; D remains unclear. In germline, CDR1 is SGHRS, CDR2 YFSETQ. The CDR3 runs 18 residues. Trimming shortened V by 4 bases and J by 0 bases, and 22 bases separated the two germline ends.

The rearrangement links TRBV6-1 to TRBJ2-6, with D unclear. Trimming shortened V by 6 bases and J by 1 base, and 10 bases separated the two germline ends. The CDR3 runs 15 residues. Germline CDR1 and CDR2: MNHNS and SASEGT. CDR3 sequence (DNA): TGTGCCAGCAGCCCACTGGGATCTGGGGCCAACGTCCTGACTTTC. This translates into CASSPLGSGANVLTF.

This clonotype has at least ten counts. The CDR3 loop is CASSGGQGGTGELFF. The CDR3 DNA reads TGTGCCAGCAGTGGGGGACAGGGCGGAACCGGGGAGCTGTTTTTT. J is TRBJ2-2 and V is TRBV12-3 or TRBV12-4; TRBD1 matches at 9 bases. V lost 5 bases and J lost 5; bases outside the gene matches: 6. CDR3 length: 15 amino acids.